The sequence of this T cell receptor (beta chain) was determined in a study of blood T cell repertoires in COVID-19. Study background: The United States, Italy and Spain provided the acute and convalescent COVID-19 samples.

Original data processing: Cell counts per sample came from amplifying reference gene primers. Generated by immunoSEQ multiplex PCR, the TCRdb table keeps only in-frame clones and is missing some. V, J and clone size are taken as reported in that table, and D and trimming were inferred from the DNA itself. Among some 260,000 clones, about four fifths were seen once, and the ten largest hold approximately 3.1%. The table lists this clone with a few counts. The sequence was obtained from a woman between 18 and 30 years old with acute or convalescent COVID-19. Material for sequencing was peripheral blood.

The DNA for the CDR3 is TGCGCCAGCAGCCAAGTTGCGATGGGAGGCGGGGAGCTGTTTTTT. Protein product: CASSQVAMGGGELFF. V and J are TRBV4-3 and TRBJ2-2; tentative D call: TRBD2 (6 bases). The CDR3 consists of 15 residues. Germline CDR1 LGHNA, CDR2 YSLEER. Trimming cost V 1 base and J 7 bases, with 13 bases left between them.